The 28 T cell receptor beta chains below come from one sample, sequenced in a study of T cell changes during pregnancy in multiple sclerosis. Using immunoSEQ multiplex PCR, the repertoire was profiled, and TCRdb retains in-frame clones only, with some absent. The sample consists of tens of thousands of clones, under 95% of them appearing once. The material was peripheral blood, obtained after pregnancy. The origin of the receptors is a female donor with multiple sclerosis, enrolled in a pregnancy study.

This chain connects TRBV6-5 to TRBJ2-2; TRBD2 matches 7 bases. The trim removed 0 bases at V and 4 bases at J, leaving 2 bases unmatched. The germline gives CDR1 MNHEY, CDR2 SVGAGI. This CDR3 contains 15 residues. CDR3 amino acids: CASSYSASGTGELFF. DNA of the CDR3: TGTGCCAGCAGTTACTCAGCTAGCGGCACCGGGGAGCTGTTTTTT.

This sequence joins TRBV10-2 and TRBJ2-5; D ambiguous. The germline CDR1 and CDR2 sequences are WSHSY and SAAADI. The CDR3 contains 13 residues. Trimming removed 0 bases at V and 5 bases at J, with 7 bases between. The CDR3 is CASSESRRETQYF. CDR3 nucleotides: TGCGCCAGCAGTGAGTCGCGTCGGGAGACCCAGTACTTC.

This chain joins TRBV10-2 and TRBJ1-1, with TRBD1 matching 11 bases. The CDR3 contains 17 residues. Trimming cost V 6 bases and J 2 bases; bases outside gene matches: 11. Germline CDR1 is WSHSY and CDR2 is SAAADI. The CDR3 spells CASRRDRGSGSNTEAFF. The CDR3 nucleotides are TGCGCCAGCAGGAGGGACAGGGGGTCGGGGAGCAACACTGAAGCTTTCTTT.

This sequence joins TRBV28 and TRBJ1-1, with a tentative D call TRBD1 (6 bases). Trimming shortened V by 5 bases and J by 4 bases, and 14 bases separated the two germline ends. The CDR3 is made up of 14 amino acids. Germline lookup yields CDR1 MDHEN and CDR2 SYDVKM. In nucleotides, the CDR3 is TGTGCCAGCAGTCGACCAGGGGCTGGCACTGAAGCTTTCTTT. It encodes CASSRPGAGTEAFF.

This chain joins TRBV13 and TRBJ2-7, with TRBD2 identical over 13 bases. Germline lookup yields CDR1 PRHDT and CDR2 FYEKMQ (reference sequence). V lost 5 bases and J lost 2; bases outside the gene matches: 12. This CDR3 has 18 amino acids. CDR3 amino acids: CASSATSGRVSLTYEQYF. The CDR3 DNA follows: TGTGCCAGCAGCGCCACTAGCGGGAGGGTCTCCCTGACCTACGAGCAGTACTTC.

This clone showed up just once. This rearrangement joins TRBV28 to TRBJ1-1; possibly TRBD1 for D (6 bases). The CDR3 is 14 residues long. The germline V gene has CDR1 MDHEN and CDR2 SYDVKM. V lost 7 bases to trimming and J lost 1 base, with 13 bases between them. CDR3 bases: TGTGCCAGCACCGCAGGGGCTCGGAACACTGAAGCTTTCTTT. Amino acids: CASTAGARNTEAFF.

J is TRBJ2-7 and V is TRBV19, with D uncertain. The CDR3 consists of 15 residues. The ends were cut back, 7 bases at V and 1 base at J, with 17 bases in the middle. Germline V gene data show CDR1 as LNHDA and CDR2 as SQIVND (reference sequence). The CDR3 spells CASTSSPASSYEQYF. CDR3 DNA sequence: TGTGCCAGTACCTCCTCCCCGGCTAGTTCCTACGAGCAGTACTTC. The full variable domain, with the rest looked up from reference TRBV19 and TRBJ2-7, is DGGITQSPKYLFRKEGQNVTLSCEQNLNHDAMYWYRQDPGQGLRLIYYSQIVNDFQKGDIAEGYSVSREKKESFPLTVTSAQKNPTAFYLCASTSSPASSYEQYFGPGTRLTVT.

This sequence joins TRBV5-1 and TRBJ1-4; D is ambiguous. The CDR3 runs 15 residues. Germline V gene lookup returns CDR1 SGHRS and CDR2 YFSETQ. Trimming pared 0 bases from V and 4 bases from J, leaving 10 bases between. CDR3 in DNA: TGCGCCAGCAGCTTGGACGGGAGTCTTAATGAAAAACTGTTTTTT. The encoded protein is CASSLDGSLNEKLFF.

The chain uses TRBV27 and TRBJ2-1; TRBD2 matches 15 bases. The CDR3 has 19 residues. Trimming took 5 bases from V and 2 from J; bases not matched to a gene: 10. Germline V gene sequence: CDR1 MNHEY, CDR2 SMNVEV (reference sequence). DNA of the CDR3: TGTGCCAGCAGTGTAGGGGGACTAGCGGGAGGATACGCCTACAATGAGCAGTTCTTC. Its translation is CASSVGGLAGGYAYNEQFF.

The chain couples TRBV28 to TRBJ2-2, with 12 nucleotides matching TRBD2. The ends lost 7 bases at V and 6 bases at J; junction bases unmatched: 12. Germline CDR1 MDHEN, CDR2 SYDVKM. This CDR3 has 17 amino acids. The CDR3 region has the DNA TGTGCCAGCACCGACTCCCCTCTAGCGGGAGGGGCCGGGGAGCTGTTTTTT. Its protein is CASTDSPLAGGAGELFF.

J is TRBJ2-2 and V is TRBV19, with a weak D call TRBD1 (7 bases). V was trimmed by 4 bases and J by 6 bases, leaving 12 bases between them. The CDR3 extends over 14 amino acids. The germline V gene encodes CDR1 LNHDA and CDR2 SQIVND (reference sequence). CDR3 in amino acids: CASSTQGGSGELFF. The CDR3 DNA reads as TGTGCCAGTAGTACCCAGGGGGGTTCCGGGGAGCTGTTTTTT. The variable domain in full, completed from reference TRBV19 and TRBJ2-2, reads DGGITQSPKYLFRKEGQNVTLSCEQNLNHDAMYWYRQDPGQGLRLIYYSQIVNDFQKGDIAEGYSVSREKKESFPLTVTSAQKNPTAFYLCASSTQGGSGELFFGEGSRLTVL.

This clone was seen more than once but under ten times. The CDR3 sequence is CASSEGGGLGSFF. The CDR3 DNA follows: TGTGCCAGCAGTGAGGGCGGGGGGCTCGGGTCTTTCTTT. The chain carries TRBV2 and TRBJ1-1; tentatively, D is TRBD1 (6 bases). The V end was cut by 3 bases, the J end by 12 bases, with 17 bases between. Germline CDR1 and CDR2: SNHLY and FYNNEI. The CDR3 runs 13 residues.

The chain has TRBV2 and TRBJ1-1; tentatively, D is TRBD1 (6 bases). The CDR3 consists of 15 residues. Germline V gene data show CDR1 as SNHLY and CDR2 as FYNNEI. V lost 8 bases to trimming and J lost 0 bases, with 16 bases between them. The CDR3 DNA sequence: TGTGCCAGCTCAGTCCAGGGGTTCATGAACACTGAAGCTTTCTTT. Its protein product is CASSVQGFMNTEAFF.

The chain recombines TRBV12-2 with TRBJ2-1; TRBD2, as called in the table, went unchecked against the DNA. TRBV12-2 is deemed a pseudogene. This CDR3 contains 16 residues. CDR3 nucleotide sequence: TGTGCAAGTCGCTTAGGGCTAGCTCCCCGTCACAATGAGCAGTTCTTC. The encoded protein is CASRLGLAPRHNEQFF.

J is TRBJ2-7 and V is TRBV7-2; 9 bases map to TRBD2. J lost 1 base, V lost 6 bases, and 7 bases had no gene match. From germline, CDR1 is SGHTA and CDR2 FQGNSA. The CDR3 runs 15 residues. CDR3 bases: TGTGCCAGCAGTCTCGGACTAGCGCCATCCTACGAGCAGTACTTC. Encoded protein: CASSLGLAPSYEQYF.

The chain has TRBV5-1 and TRBJ2-6; tentatively, D is TRBD2 (5 bases). The germline gives CDR1 SGHRS, CDR2 YFSETQ. The CDR3 is 16 amino acids. V lost 2 bases and J 2 bases, leaving 11 bases between the germline ends. The CDR3 protein is CASSLSGLAGANVLTF. CDR3 sequence (DNA): TGCGCCAGCAGCTTAAGTGGACTCGCTGGGGCCAACGTCCTGACTTTC.

This chain links TRBV28 with TRBJ2-7, with a weak D call TRBD2 (5 bases). The V gene lost 2 bases and the J gene lost 6 bases, with 14 bases spanning the gap. Germline-derived CDR1 and CDR2 are MDHEN and SYDVKM. CDR3 length equals 14 residues. The CDR3 bases are TGTGCCAGCAGTTTAAGCGGAGACGGAGGCGAGCAGTACTTC. Protein product: CASSLSGDGGEQYF. Full variable domain (remainder filled in from reference TRBV28 and TRBJ2-7): DVKVTQSSRYLVKRTGEKVFLECVQDMDHENMFWYRQDPGLGLRLIYFSYDVKMKEKGDIPEGYSVSREKKERFSLILESASTNQTSMYLCASSLSGDGGEQYFGPGTRLTVT.

The V call is TRBV19, the J call TRBJ2-7; TRBD2 matches 11 bases. The V and J ends lost 5 bases and 4 bases, in that order; junction bases with no gene match: 7. The CDR3 covers 15 residues. Germline lookup yields CDR1 LNHDA and CDR2 SQIVND (reference sequence). CDR3 loop: CASSVTSGSSYEQYF. CDR3 DNA sequence: TGTGCCAGTAGTGTCACTAGCGGGAGCTCATACGAGCAGTACTTC.

The gene calls are TRBV19 and TRBJ2-1, with TRBD2 identical over 8 bases. Unmatched junction bases numbered 4, after V lost 3 bases and J lost 6 bases. The CDR3 extends over 14 amino acids. CDR1 LNHDA and CDR2 SQIVND come from the germline V gene (reference sequence). The CDR3: CASSITGGGNEQFF. In DNA form, the CDR3 reads TGTGCCAGTAGTATCACGGGGGGGGGCAATGAGCAGTTCTTC.

The table lists this clone with a count of one. The chain has TRBV10-3 and TRBJ2-1; 9 bases align to TRBD1. With 6 bases clipped from V and 7 bases from J, the junction kept 4 bases outside the gene matches. The CDR3 extends over 13 amino acids. Germline V gives CDR1 ENHRY, CDR2 SYGVKD. The DNA of the CDR3 is TGTGCCATCAGCCGGGACAGGGTGAATGAGCAGTTCTTC. This sequence encodes CAISRDRVNEQFF.

V is TRBV4-1 and J is TRBJ2-4; weak D call: TRBD2 (6 bases). In germline, CDR1 is MGHRA, CDR2 YSYEKL. This CDR3 contains 15 residues. V gave up 1 base and J gave up 16 bases, with 23 bases separating them. The CDR3 bases are TGCGCCAGCAGCCAAGGATCCGGGAGAGGGGAGAGAGGATACTTC. Translated, it gives CASSQGSGRGERGYF.

This clone has a count of ten or more. J is TRBJ1-1 and V is TRBV4-2, with a weak D call TRBD1 (5 bases). The CDR3 spans 15 residues. CDR1 LGHNA and CDR2 YNFKEQ come from the germline V gene. V lost 4 bases, J lost 4 bases, and 16 bases lay in between. As DNA, the CDR3 is TGTGCCAGCAGCCCCCAGGACACCCCGGGCACTGAAGCTTTCTTT. Translation: CASSPQDTPGTEAFF.

The chain employs TRBV7-2 and TRBJ2-2; a weak D match, TRBD1 (5 bases). Germline CDR1 SGHTA, CDR2 FQGNSA. This CDR3 has 15 residues. The germline V and J ends were trimmed by 1 base and 7 bases, with 13 bases remaining between them. CDR3 nucleotides: TGTGCCAGCAGCTTAGTTGGGGCACATGACGGGGAGCTGTTTTTT. Translation gives CASSLVGAHDGELFF.

The rearrangement uses TRBV5-1 and TRBJ2-5; a possible D gene is TRBD1 (7 bases). The CDR3 sequence is 16 residues long. CDR1 SGHRS and CDR2 YFSETQ come from the germline V gene. Trimming removed 4 bases at V and 1 base at J, with 17 bases between. Here the CDR3 DNA reads TGCGCCAGCAGCGGGGGCGCCAGGGGGGTCCAAGAGACCCAGTACTTC. It encodes CASSGGARGVQETQYF. Variable domain in full (rest from reference TRBV5-1 and TRBJ2-5): KAGVTQTPRYLIKTRGQQVTLSCSPISGHRSVSWYQQTPGQGLQFLFEYFSETQRNKGNFPGRFSGRQFSNSRSEMNVSTLELGDSALYLCASSGGARGVQETQYFGPGTRLLVL.

The rearrangement joins TRBV4-3 to TRBJ1-1; no clear D gene. This CDR3 contains 14 residues. The germline V gene has CDR1 LGHNA and CDR2 YSLEER. Trimming took 0 bases from V and 0 from J, leaving 5 bases between them. CDR3 DNA sequence: TGCGCCAGCAGCCAAGAACCGGTGAACACTGAAGCTTTCTTT. Encoded protein: CASSQEPVNTEAFF.

The chain recombines TRBV5-1 with TRBJ2-5; TRBD2 agrees at 16 bases. The J segment lost 2 bases and the V segment lost 4 bases, leaving 5 bases of the junction unmatched. CDR1 is SGHRS, CDR2 YFSETQ, per germline. There are 17 residues in the CDR3. CDR3 in amino acids: CASSPAGLAGGQETQYF. Written as DNA, the CDR3 is TGCGCCAGCAGCCCAGCGGGACTAGCGGGAGGGCAAGAGACCCAGTACTTC.

The CDR3 region is CASSFPGHSYEQYF. CDR3 nucleotide sequence: TGTGCCAGCAGTTTCCCAGGCCACTCCTACGAGCAGTACTTC. The V and J genes are TRBV28 and TRBJ2-7, with D uncertain. Germline CDR1 MDHEN, CDR2 SYDVKM. The CDR3 loop spans 14 amino acids. The V end was cut by 3 bases, the J end by 0 bases, with 9 bases between.

This chain connects TRBV18 to TRBJ1-4; D possibly corresponds to TRBD1 (6 bases). V was shortened by 4 bases and J by 5 bases, with 11 bases between the two germline ends. The CDR3 spans 14 residues. Germline lookup yields CDR1 KGHSH and CDR2 LQKENI. The CDR3 nucleotides are TGTGCCAGCTCACTCGGACAGACCAATGAAAAACTGTTTTTT. It translates to CASSLGQTNEKLFF. The full variable domain, its missing parts supplied by reference TRBV18 and TRBJ1-4, is NAGVMQNPRHLVRRRGQEARLRCSPMKGHSHVYWYRQLPEEGLKFMVYLQKENIIDESGMPKERFSAEFPKEGPSILRIQQVVRGDSAAYFCASSLGQTNEKLFFGSGTQLSVL.